These T cell receptor beta chains were read from a single sample in a study of control samples from healthy donors and cancer patients. Measured with immunoSEQ multiplex PCR; TCRdb has only the in-frame clones, and not every one. The sample contains 150,000 to 200,000 clones, about 90% of which appear only once. The sequencing input was blood. These receptors were obtained from a woman aged 40-49 years in good health. Each CDR3 is given without its conserved first and last residue.

CDR3aa,j_gene,v_gene
ASSGWSGGHTDTQY,TRBJ2-3,TRBV6-1
ASSVSGGQATYEQY,TRBJ2-7,TRBV6-1
ASSPPQQGNTEAF,TRBJ1-1,TRBV4-1
ASSDSYEQY,TRBJ2-7,TRBV10-1
ASSLAFPGVTEAF,TRBJ1-1,TRBV5-1
ASSSGQTRNNSPLH,TRBJ1-6,TRBV11-2
ASSFGQGGGYT,TRBJ1-2,TRBV27
ASSDEDSGHSPLH,TRBJ1-6,TRBV6-1
ASSRLGGTNSPLH,TRBJ1-6,TRBV9
ATSETGSYNEQF,TRBJ2-1,TRBV24-1
ASSEEGTSGGTDTQY,TRBJ2-3,TRBV6-1
ASSGRIRDTEAF,TRBJ1-1,TRBV2
ASSQDPGIAGNTIY,TRBJ1-3,TRBV4-1
ASRPTGEATNEKLF,TRBJ1-4,TRBV10-2
ASSQDPGVYGYT,TRBJ1-2,TRBV4-1
ASSESTTYEQY,TRBJ2-7,TRBV10-2
ASTPVGDIALEAF,TRBJ1-1,TRBV7-9
ASSLGFGYEQY,TRBJ2-7,TRBV11-2
ASTGPRVAGYT,TRBJ1-2,TRBV9
ASSQGQRGNTIY,TRBJ1-3,TRBV3-1/TRBV3-2
ASSHPGQGLKTPQH,TRBJ1-5,TRBV4-1
ASSDGRSSGANVLT,TRBJ2-6,TRBV5-1
ASSLVGVGEQY,TRBJ2-7,TRBV7-2
ASSLIAGTEAF,TRBJ1-1,TRBV12-3/TRBV12-4
ASSLFSETQY,TRBJ2-5,TRBV5-4
ATSREAGSDEQY,TRBJ2-7,TRBV15
ASSSQETQY,TRBJ2-5,TRBV18
ASSILRSEKLF,TRBJ1-4,TRBV19
ASSVSQSLNYGYT,TRBJ1-2,TRBV9
ASSSTGTSGGTQY,TRBJ2-5,TRBV28
ASSPGGAGTEAF,TRBJ1-1,TRBV5-6
ASSLVGVGGNTIY,TRBJ1-3,TRBV7-9
ASSQGFFGGAANTGELF,TRBJ2-2,TRBV4-1
ASSGGSRDGELF,TRBJ2-2,TRBV5-4
ASSESIAGYEAF,TRBJ1-1,TRBV10-1
ASSWQKQY,TRBJ2-3,TRBV7-9
ASSLITGNTIY,TRBJ1-3,TRBV7-9
ASSLGDSWGNEQF,TRBJ2-1,TRBV7-9
ASSLSGELF,TRBJ2-2,TRBV27
ASSPQGGHNEQF,TRBJ2-1,TRBV18
ASSLGQGNTEAF,TRBJ1-1,TRBV27
ASSERRGLNYGYT,TRBJ1-2,TRBV6-1
ASSQLAGGNTIY,TRBJ1-3,TRBV13
ASSPGQTEAF,TRBJ1-1,TRBV12-3/TRBV12-4
ASSEASWAYEQY,TRBJ2-7,TRBV6-1
ASSLKDNQPQH,TRBJ1-5,TRBV28
ASSQPGQGNYEKLF,TRBJ1-4,TRBV7-4
ASRSQQGRYT,TRBJ1-2,TRBV5-4
SASDGHETF,TRBJ1-1,TRBV20-1
ASSPQAGWGSGNTIY,TRBJ1-3,TRBV6-6
ASGTRGTDTGELF,TRBJ2-2,TRBV12-5
ASRARLNTEAF,TRBJ1-1,TRBV12-3/TRBV12-4